Described below is a single T cell receptor (beta chain) sequence and its context. Its specificity is not known. Germline V gives CDR1 LNHDA, CDR2 SQIVND (reference sequence). The CDR3 length is 18 residues. With 7 bases removed from V and 2 bases from J, the gap between germline ends came to 26 bases. The data stem from a study of glioma-infiltrating T cells. Whole-study findings and limits: Non-neoplastic patients had below-expected tissue-blood divergence, while all gliomas exceeded expectation. CDR3 overlap between tissue and blood was very small.

The iRepertoire nested amplicon-rescue multiplex PCR amplified TCR alpha and beta CDR3s from RNA. Input was 100-400 ng of tissue mRNA or PBMC total RNA. MiXCR, applied by TCRdb to the multiplex PCR reads, yields one record per CDR3 protein. This sample has more than 95,000 distinct CDR3 sequences, with roughly 25% found just once. The source of this sequence is a human donor with low-grade glioma or glioblastoma, undergoing nonglioma brain surgery, or in good health (not recorded which). The sequencing sample was made of glioma tissue, nonneoplastic brain tissue, or PBMCs (not recorded which). The chain combines TRBV19 with TRBJ1-1; TRBD1 is a possible D gene (6 bases). The CDR3 DNA follows: TGTGCCAGTAATCTGGAGGGGAGGTCGAGGGGGGGCAACACTGAAGCTTTCTTT. This gives the protein CASNLEGRSRGGNTEAFF.